One T cell receptor beta chain is described in this entry. Its antigen is unidentified. From the 120-subject validation cohort, which was separate from the roughly 680-subject first cohort, the donors were drawn. This record belongs to a study of cytomegalovirus exposure and HLA in healthy donors. The method was immunoSEQ multiplex PCR; TCRdb's version includes in-frame clones alone and lacks a portion of them. The sample consists of 300,000 to 350,000 clones, roughly 90% of them appearing once. Germline trimming cut 0 bases from V and 13 bases from J; bases unmatched to any gene: 6. CDR1 and CDR2 from the germline V gene are SGDLS and YYNGEE. The CDR3 loop spans 14 amino acids. Study-level points and caveats: Specificity for CMV antigens was confirmed in vitro for a few of the CMV-associated chains.

The clonotype originates from a man in his thirties or forties in good health and CMV-seronegative. The V gene is TRBV9, the J gene TRBJ1-6; TRBD1 matches at 8 bases. The sequencing input was PBMCs. The CDR3 loop reads CASSVGQGQDPLHF. CDR3 coding DNA: TGTGCCAGCAGCGTAGGCCAGGGACAGGATCCCCTCCACTTT.